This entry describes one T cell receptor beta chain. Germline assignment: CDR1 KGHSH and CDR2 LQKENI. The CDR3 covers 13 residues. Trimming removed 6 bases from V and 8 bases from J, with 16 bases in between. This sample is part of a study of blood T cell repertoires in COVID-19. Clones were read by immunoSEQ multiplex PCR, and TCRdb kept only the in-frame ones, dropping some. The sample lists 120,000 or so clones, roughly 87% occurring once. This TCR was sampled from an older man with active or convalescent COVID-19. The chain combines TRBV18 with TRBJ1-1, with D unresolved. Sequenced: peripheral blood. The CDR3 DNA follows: TGTGCCAGCTCTCTAACGCCCGGCGGGGAAGCTTTCTTT. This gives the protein CASSLTPGGEAFF.